This T cell receptor (beta chain) was sequenced for a study of T cells in Graves' hyperthyroidism and ophthalmopathy. Study background: Before treatment of any kind, peripheral blood was taken at initial diagnosis.

The CDR3 sequence is 13 residues long. CDR1 and CDR2 from the germline V gene are KGHDR and SFDVKD. The germline V and J ends were trimmed by 4 bases and 4 bases, with 8 bases remaining between them. Amplification of TCR beta CDR3 regions used RNA as the template. A first-round RT-PCR of the TCR CDR3 used the HTBI primer set. Using its own MiXCR run on the multiplex PCR reads, TCRdb lists one record per CDR3 protein. The data contain 700,000 or so distinct CDR3 sequences, about 15% of them singletons. Uncontrolled infection, other autoimmune disease, pregnancy or lactation excluded patients. Thyroid ultrasound, orbital computed tomography, clinical symptoms, and serum thyroxine and TRAb underpinned diagnoses.

The V gene is TRBV24-1, the J gene TRBJ2-3, with D hard to call. The receptor was derived from a man aged 18 to 29 with Graves' hyperthyroidism. The sample comprised blood. The DNA for the CDR3 is TGTGCCACCAGTGACCCCGAGTCAGATACGCAGTATTTT. Protein: CATSDPESDTQYF.